These 11 T cell receptor beta chains were all obtained from the same sample, sequenced in a study of T-cell reconstitution after alpha-beta-depleted transplantation in children. Library preparation (for TCRbeta) was performed with unique molecular identifiers. TCRdb recomputed calls from the PCR reads with MiXCR, one row per CDR3 protein. This table holds approximately 350,000 distinct CDR3 sequences, under 13% found once. Material: PBMCs from the stem cell graft donor, obtained from the stem cell graft. The source is a human donor who donated a stem cell graft to a child with acute lymphoblastic leukemia.

This clonotype was observed a handful of times. The chain combines TRBV27 with TRBJ2-7; 8 bases align to TRBD2. The junction had 9 bases not matched to a gene; V was cut back by 5 bases and J by 0 bases. The CDR3 has 16 amino acids. Germline V gene data show CDR1 as MNHEY and CDR2 as SMNVEV (reference sequence). CDR3 sequence (DNA): TGTGCCAGCAGTCTCCATCGGACTAGCCTCTCCTACGAGCAGTACTTC. Translated: CASSLHRTSLSYEQYF.

The chain links TRBV12-3 or TRBV12-4 to TRBJ2-3, with a possible D match to TRBD1 (6 bases). V lost 5 bases to trimming and J lost 2 bases, with 14 bases between them. CDR3 length: 15 amino acids. Here the CDR3 DNA reads TGTGCCAGCAGTCAGGACAGCTCCGTCACAGATACGCAGTATTTT. Translated: CASSQDSSVTDTQYF.

This clonotype occurred a few times. The chain combines TRBV11-1 with TRBJ1-5; no clear D. The CDR3 contains 18 residues. V lost 4 bases and J 4 bases, leaving 23 bases between the germline ends. The germline V gene has CDR1 SGHAT and CDR2 FQDESV (reference sequence). CDR3 in DNA: TGTGCCAGCAGCTCAGGCCCTGGGAAACAGAATTCGAATCAGCCCCAGCATTTT. Translation gives CASSSGPGKQNSNQPQHF.

The table lists this clonotype with a few counts. The chain carries TRBV7-9 and TRBJ2-3; D unresolved. Trimming left V 3 bases short and J 4 bases short, with 8 bases between. The CDR3 is made up of 13 amino acids. Germline V lookup: CDR1 SEHNR, CDR2 FQNEAQ (reference sequence). This chain's CDR3 is CASSFDGADTQYF. For the CDR3, the DNA is TGTGCCAGCAGCTTCGACGGAGCAGATACGCAGTATTTT.

This clonotype was seen a handful of times. This chain connects TRBV12-3 or TRBV12-4 to TRBJ2-1; TRBD1 agrees at 9 bases. The CDR3 runs 12 residues. Trimming took 7 bases from V and 9 from J; bases not matched to a gene: 4. This CDR3 is CASNTQGAEQFF. DNA of the CDR3: TGTGCCAGCAACACACAGGGGGCTGAGCAGTTCTTC.

The V and J genes are TRBV20-1 and TRBJ2-7; 12 bases line up with TRBD2. The germline gives CDR1 DFQATT, CDR2 SNEGSKA (reference sequence). V lost 3 bases to trimming and J lost 0 bases; unmatched junction nucleotides: 3. The CDR3 is 15 residues long. The CDR3 spells CSASLAGGPSYEQYF. The CDR3 nucleotides read TGCAGTGCTAGTCTAGCGGGAGGGCCCTCCTACGAGCAGTACTTC.

The chain couples TRBV2 to TRBJ2-1, with TRBD2 identical over 10 bases. The germline V gene encodes CDR1 SNHLY and CDR2 FYNNEI. The CDR3 length is 16 residues. V lost 1 base, J lost 5 bases, and 5 bases stayed unmatched. For the CDR3, the DNA is TGTGCCAGCAGTGAAGACAGCGGGAGGGCCGACAATGAGCAGTTCTTC. Translating it yields CASSEDSGRADNEQFF.

This clonotype was counted only a few times. The chain carries TRBV4-1 and TRBJ2-5; the match to TRBD2 covers 7 bases. This CDR3 is built from 15 residues. Germline CDR1 and CDR2: MGHRA and YSYEKL. V lost 2 bases and J lost 0; bases outside the gene matches: 3. DNA of the CDR3: TGCGCCAGCAGCCAACCCGGGACTAACCAAGAGACCCAGTACTTC. Its translation is CASSQPGTNQETQYF.

The chain couples TRBV7-3 to TRBJ2-1; the match to TRBD1 covers 10 bases. Germline V lookup: CDR1 SGHTA, CDR2 FQGTGA. The CDR3 spans 14 residues. V lost 5 bases, J lost 8 bases, and 6 bases stayed unmatched. DNA of the CDR3: TGTGCCAGCAGCATGACAGGGGGCAGCGATGAGCAGTTCTTC. This sequence encodes CASSMTGGSDEQFF.

This clonotype has a handful of counts. The chain uses TRBV24-1 and TRBJ2-5; 7 nucleotides match TRBD1. CDR3 length: 16 amino acids. J lost 1 base, V lost 4 bases, and 8 bases had no gene match. Germline V gives CDR1 KGHDR, CDR2 SFDVKD. The CDR3 bases are TGTGCCACCAGTGACTCACGACAGGGACCCCAAGAGACCCAGTACTTC. This sequence encodes CATSDSRQGPQETQYF.

In this sample, this clonotype turned up a few times. The chain couples TRBV7-2 to TRBJ2-5; TRBD2 matches 14 bases. CDR1 and CDR2 from the germline V gene are SGHTA and FQGNSA. V shed 0 bases, J shed 3 bases, and the junction held 0 bases outside the gene matches. The CDR3 length is 16 residues. The CDR3 is CASSLAGLAGEETQYF. The CDR3 DNA follows: TGTGCCAGCAGCTTAGCGGGACTAGCGGGAGAAGAGACCCAGTACTTC.